A selection of T cell receptor beta chains follows, all from one sample in a study of cytomegalovirus exposure and HLA in healthy donors. The protocol was immunoSEQ multiplex PCR, while the TCRdb copy is restricted to in-frame clones and leaves out a portion. Altogether about 120,000 clones are present, about 70% being singletons, with the ten largest covering approximately 2%. Source material: PBMCs. Every receptor here comes from a human donor in good health. CDR3s include the opening cysteine and the closing phenylalanine or tryptophan. D genes are given only for firm matches. Where a row states a size, it is once, few, many or the class of an expanded clone; other rows omit it.

J gene	clone size	V gene	D gene	CDR3 DNA	CDR3 protein
TRBJ2-1	few	TRBV2	NA	TGTGCCAGCCACCTAAGCGGACCCTCCTACAATGAGCAGTTCTTC	CASHLSGPSYNEQFF
TRBJ2-5	NA	TRBV10-1	NA	TGCGCCAGGCAAACAGGGGGCGGGAGGGAGACCCAGTACTTC	CARQTGGGRETQYF
TRBJ2-2	few	TRBV5-4	NA	TGTGCCAGCAGCTTGAACAGGGAGCTGTTTTTT	CASSLNRELFF
TRBJ2-7	NA	TRBV6-5	NA	TGTGCCAGCAGTTACGCCCCGCTCGGGTCCGAGCAGTACTTC	CASSYAPLGSEQYF
TRBJ2-7	NA	TRBV5-4	TRBD2	TGTGCCAGCAGCTTGGGCCTAGCGGGCGTTTTCGGGGAGCAGTACTTC	CASSLGLAGVFGEQYF
TRBJ1-5	NA	TRBV28	NA	TGTGCCAGCAGAAGAGGACAGCCCGGGGAGCCCCAGCATTTT	CASRRGQPGEPQHF
TRBJ2-7	NA	TRBV30	NA	TGTGCCTGGAGGGGCGGGAAAGGCGAGCAGTACTTC	CAWRGGKGEQYF
TRBJ1-2	NA	TRBV19	NA	TGTGCCAGTACCGCAACCCGACAGGCTAACTATGGCTACACCTTC	CASTATRQANYGYTF
TRBJ1-4	NA	TRBV10-2	NA	TGCGCCAGCAGTGCAGTGACTAATGAAAAACTGTTTTTT	CASSAVTNEKLFF
TRBJ2-2	few	TRBV25-1	TRBD2	TGTGCCAGCAGTCCGGGAGGCCCTTCGAAGGAGCTGTTTTTT	CASSPGGPSKELFF
TRBJ2-3	few	TRBV30	TRBD2	TGTGCCTGGAGACACGCTAGAGGCGGGAGACGTCAAGATACGCAGTATTTT	CAWRHARGGRRQDTQYF
TRBJ2-4	few	TRBV4-1	NA	TGCGCCAGCAGCCAAGGGCCCGGGGGACTAGCCAAAAACATTCAGTACTTC	CASSQGPGGLAKNIQYF
TRBJ1-4	NA	TRBV29-1	NA	TGCAGCGCTATTGCAACTAATGAAAAACTGTTTTTT	CSAIATNEKLFF
TRBJ2-3	NA	TRBV25-1	TRBD2	TGTGCCAGCACTCCGGGACTAGCACATGATACGCAGTATTTT	CASTPGLAHDTQYF
TRBJ1-4	once	TRBV28	TRBD1	TGTGCCAGCAGTTTAGTAACGATGACAGGGCACCATGAAAAACTGTTTTTT	CASSLVTMTGHHEKLFF
TRBJ1-2	NA	TRBV28	NA	TGTGCCAGCAGCTCCACAGGGTCAAACTATGGCTACACCTTC	CASSSTGSNYGYTF
TRBJ2-3	NA	TRBV7-9	TRBD2	TGTGCCAGCAGCTTAGCTCCAGCGGGACTAATAAGCACAGATACGCAGTATTTT	CASSLAPAGLISTDTQYF
TRBJ2-7	NA	TRBV7-9	TRBD2	TGTGCCAGCAGCTTAGCGTCTAGCGGGTTCTACGAGCAGTACTTC	CASSLASSGFYEQYF
TRBJ1-4	NA	TRBV5-5	NA	TGTGCCAGCAGTTCCGGGACACACGTCCCGGTTTTT	CASSSGTHVPVF
TRBJ2-3	NA	TRBV2	NA	TGTGCCAGTGCGGCGGGGCCGGATACGCAGTATTTT	CASAAGPDTQYF
TRBJ2-7	NA	TRBV5-8	TRBD1	TGTGCCAGCAGCTCAGGGACAGGGACGCACGAGCAGTACTTC	CASSSGTGTHEQYF
TRBJ1-2	NA	TRBV2	TRBD1	TGTGCCGGTCGGGACAGGGGGTCGTATGGCTACACCTTC	CAGRDRGSYGYTF
TRBJ1-1	NA	TRBV9	NA	TGTGCCAGCAGCGGGACAATAATGGGTACTGAAGCTTTCTTT	CASSGTIMGTEAFF
TRBJ1-4	NA	TRBV5-1	NA	TGCGCCAGCAAGGCGGGGGAGAATGAAAAACTGTTTTTT	CASKAGENEKLFF
TRBJ1-2	NA	TRBV7-2	TRBD1	TGTGCCAGCAGCTCCCAGGGCGGGACAGGGCCGTGGAGCTATGGCTACACCTTC	CASSSQGGTGPWSYGYTF
TRBJ1-2	once	TRBV28	TRBD1	TGTGCCAGCAGTTTTTTGGCGGGACAGGGGGCCCGACGCTACACCTTC	CASSFLAGQGARRYTF
TRBJ2-1	NA	TRBV4-1	NA	TGCGCCAGCAGCCAAGAACCCCCTTCGTCTTTCAGCTCCTACAATGAGCAGTTCTTC	CASSQEPPSSFSSYNEQFF
TRBJ1-1	once	TRBV6-6	NA	TGTGCCAGCAGTTACTCGGCGGAGGGTTTCACTGAAGCTTTCTTT	CASSYSAEGFTEAFF
TRBJ1-1	NA	TRBV28	NA	TGTGCCAGCAGTTCCCCAATCCTCAATTTGAGGGTAAAGTCAATGGGGACTGAAGCTTTCTTT	CASSSPILNLRVKSMGTEAFF
TRBJ1-4	NA	TRBV9	TRBD1	TGTGCCAGCAGCGTAGCCGCAGGGGGGAAGACTAATGAAAAACTGTTTTTT	CASSVAAGGKTNEKLFF
TRBJ1-2	NA	TRBV29-1	NA	TGCAGCGTTGAATCGGGGGATTATATCTATGGCTACACCTTC	CSVESGDYIYGYTF
TRBJ2-7	NA	TRBV28	TRBD2	TGTGCCAGCAGTCCCCCTTGGGCTAGCGGGGGCTACGAGCAGTACTTC	CASSPPWASGGYEQYF
TRBJ1-2	NA	TRBV30	NA	TGTGCCTGGAGTACCTCCCGGAACTATGGCTACACCTTC	CAWSTSRNYGYTF
TRBJ2-3	NA	TRBV28	NA	TGTGCCAGCAAGGAGCAGGGTAGCACAGATACGCAGTATTTT	CASKEQGSTDTQYF
TRBJ1-2	NA	TRBV27	NA	TGTGCCAGCAGCCCCGCAGGGGTTACCTATGGCTACACCTTC	CASSPAGVTYGYTF
TRBJ1-5	NA	TRBV28	NA	TGTGCCAGCAGTTTTGGCGGTCTGGGCGGGACCCAGCCCCAGCATTTT	CASSFGGLGGTQPQHF
TRBJ2-7	NA	TRBV6-5	NA	TGTGCCAGCAGCCCCTCGGCTGGGCGAAACGAGCAGTACTTC	CASSPSAGRNEQYF
TRBJ1-1	NA	TRBV5-1	NA	TGCGCCAGCAGCCCCACTGCCCAGGGAATTGAAGCTTTCTTT	CASSPTAQGIEAFF
TRBJ2-1	NA	TRBV9	TRBD2	TGTGCCAGCAGCGTACTCGGGAGGGGAGCGGGAAATGAGCAGTTCTTC	CASSVLGRGAGNEQFF